This TCR beta chain comes out of a study of early T cells in non-severe SARS-CoV-2 infection. Study in general: Sequencing targeted bulk RNA from unsorted whole blood, leaving chains unpaired.

This clonotype occurred many times. Attachment of unique molecular identifiers to individual cDNA molecules was performed. TCRdb passed the 5' RACE reads through MiXCR, listing each CDR3 protein once. The data contain tens of thousands of distinct CDR3 sequences, over 20% of them singletons. Germline V lookup: CDR1 ENHRY, CDR2 SYGVKD. V lost 6 bases, J lost 5 bases, and 17 bases lay in between. The CDR3 is made up of 14 amino acids. This specimen consisted of whole blood, obtained at baseline. This TCR was recovered from an adult who was a healthcare worker with PCR-confirmed SARS-CoV-2 infection or an uninfected control (not recorded which). V is TRBV10-3 and J is TRBJ2-7, with D perhaps being TRBD1 or TRBD2 (7 bases each). The CDR3, as DNA: TGTGCCATCAGGAGCGGGACAGATAGCCACGAGCAGTACTTC. As protein: CAIRSGTDSHEQYF.